Below are 12 T cell receptor beta chains sequenced from a single sample in a study of T cell repertoires in cytomegalovirus infection. TCRdb re-derived calls from the reads in MiXCR, one entry per CDR3 protein. The data show around 450,000 distinct CDR3 sequences, around 10% seen once. Sequencing was performed on PBMCs. These receptors all stem from a human donor in good health (CMV status not recorded). Some clones in this sample may be carry-over from other donors' samples.

This clonotype appeared many times. The J gene is TRBJ2-5, the V gene TRBV6-6; a weak D match, TRBD1 (5 bases). V was shortened by 1 base and J by 2 bases, with 8 bases between the two germline ends. Germline V gene lookup returns CDR1 MNHNY and CDR2 SVGAGI (reference sequence). The CDR3 extends over 14 amino acids. The CDR3 region is CASSYLGQQETQYF. In DNA, the CDR3 is TGTGCCAGCAGTTACTTGGGGCAGCAAGAGACCCAGTACTTC.

In this sample, this clonotype turned up many times. The chain couples TRBV19 to TRBJ1-2, with 10 bases matching TRBD1. CDR1 is LNHDA, CDR2 SQIVND, per germline (reference sequence). The CDR3 has 15 amino acids. The J segment lost 0 bases and the V segment lost 8 bases, leaving 6 bases of the junction unmatched. The CDR3 nucleotides read TGTGCCAGTGCACGGGACAGGGGTACTAACTATGGCTACACCTTC. Translated, it gives CASARDRGTNYGYTF.

This clonotype was seen ten or more times. The chain couples TRBV7-9 to TRBJ1-2; D not certain. CDR3 length: 13 amino acids. Germline assignment: CDR1 SEHNR and CDR2 FQNEAQ (reference sequence). V was trimmed by 5 bases and J by 6 bases, leaving 13 bases between them. The CDR3 here is CASSPADTDGYTF. The CDR3 nucleotides read TGTGCCAGCAGCCCGGCCGACACAGATGGCTACACCTTC. Combining the CDR3 with reference TRBV7-9 and TRBJ1-2 gives the whole variable domain DTGVSQNPRHKITKRGQNVTFRCDPISEHNRLYWYRQTLGQGPEFLTYFQNEAQLEKSRLLSDRFSAERPKGSFSTLEIQRTEQGDSAMYLCASSPADTDGYTFGSGTRLTVV.

Ten or more counts support this clonotype. The chain employs TRBV11-2 and TRBJ2-1; a weak D match, TRBD1 (7 bases). Germline V gene sequence: CDR1 SGHAT, CDR2 FQNNGV. Trimming removed 3 bases at V and 8 bases at J, with 14 bases between. The CDR3 has 14 amino acids. CDR3 loop: CASSFVTRGDEQFF. As DNA, the CDR3 is TGTGCCAGCAGCTTCGTCACCAGGGGGGATGAGCAGTTCTTC.

V and J are TRBV12-3 or TRBV12-4 and TRBJ1-1, with D hard to call. The CDR3 totals 14 residues. The V and J ends lost 7 bases and 1 base respectively, with 13 bases between them. This chain's CDR3 is CASNQAGRNTEAFF. CDR3 coding DNA: TGTGCCAGCAACCAAGCTGGGCGGAACACTGAAGCTTTCTTT.

CDR3 in DNA: TGTGCCAGCAGCCCTGAGCGCACGCAGTATTTT. It specifies CASSPERTQYF. The rearrangement uses TRBV28 and TRBJ2-3; unclear D gene. The CDR3 totals 11 residues. Germline CDR1 is MDHEN and CDR2 is SYDVKM. V shed 6 bases and J shed 9 bases, with 10 bases lying between them.

This clonotype was observed at least ten times. The rearrangement joins TRBV7-8 to TRBJ2-7; the D gene is possibly TRBD2 (5 bases). Germline CDR1 SGHVS, CDR2 FQNEAQ. Trimming cost V 2 bases and J 4 bases, with 9 bases left between them. CDR3 size: 13 residues. CDR3 bases: TGTGCCAGCAGCTTACCACTAGAATACGAGCAGTACTTC. This codes for CASSLPLEYEQYF.

The genes are TRBV6-6 and TRBJ2-3, with D perhaps TRBD1 (5 bases). Trimming removed 6 bases at V and 2 bases at J, with 12 bases between. Germline loops: CDR1 MNHNY, CDR2 SVGAGI (reference sequence). The CDR3 is 14 residues long. CDR3 in amino acids: CASRKGVYTDTQYF. The CDR3 DNA is TGTGCCAGCAGGAAAGGGGTCTACACAGATACGCAGTATTTT.

This clonotype showed up many times. The V call is TRBV19, the J call TRBJ2-1, with D perhaps TRBD2 (5 bases). V was cut by 1 base and J by 5 bases, with 12 bases left in between. The germline gives CDR1 LNHDA, CDR2 SQIVND (reference sequence). This CDR3 is 15 amino acids long. This chain's CDR3 is CASSIVSKTNNEQFF. The CDR3 DNA reads as TGTGCCAGTAGTATAGTTTCGAAGACTAACAATGAGCAGTTCTTC.

This clonotype appeared many times. V gene TRBV14 combines with J gene TRBJ2-5; D is unresolved. Trimming took off 2 bases at V and 2 bases at J, with 9 bases between the two ends. Germline V gene data show CDR1 as SGHDN and CDR2 as FVKESK. This CDR3 spans 14 amino acids. CDR3 protein: CASSQYIRQETQYF. The DNA of the CDR3 is TGTGCCAGCAGCCAATATATCCGTCAAGAGACCCAGTACTTC.

CDR3 in DNA: TGTGCCAGCAGCGTCGGACAGGGGGGGTTTCACGAGCAGTTCTTC. It is translated as CASSVGQGGFHEQFF. This rearrangement joins TRBV9 to TRBJ2-1, with 10 bases that match TRBD1. The J segment lost 10 bases and the V segment lost 2 bases, leaving 9 bases of the junction unmatched. Germline CDR1 is SGDLS and CDR2 is YYNGEE. CDR3 size: 15 residues.

This clonotype was counted at least ten times. The rearrangement joins TRBV7-9 to TRBJ2-3; 10 bases agree with TRBD2. The CDR3 is 15 amino acids. With 5 bases clipped from V and 10 bases from J, the junction kept 12 bases outside the gene matches. Germline CDR1 SEHNR, CDR2 FQNEAQ (reference sequence). The CDR3 DNA reads as TGTGCCAGCAGCCAAACCGGGACTAGCGTTGAGGCGCAGTATTTT. It yields the protein CASSQTGTSVEAQYF.